This T cell receptor (beta chain) stems from a study of blood T cell repertoires in COVID-19 (dated by TCRdb to 2018 to 2021). Context from the whole study: Samples from collaborators originated in the United States, Italy and Spain and spanned both the acute and convalescent phases of COVID-19. A freely available public database, intended as a resource for researchers studying the immune response to SARS-CoV-2, is where the repertoires were released. Where available, HLA class I and class II types were obtained from metadata supplied by the sample provider rather than from assay-based typing. Deeply sampled blood TCRbeta repertoires from subjects exposed to, actively infected with, or recovered from COVID-19 were included in the dataset. The material from the prospective study consisted of cDNA or gDNA derived from T cells, B-cell-depleted T cells, or PBMCs. Sample metadata almost always included a de-identified subject ID, COVID-19 status, age in years and sex. Samples were obtained from the ongoing ImmuneRACE study (first 160 participants) and from 1,200 or so subjects provided by 6 global collaborators. Results the study describes overall, beyond this receptor: How much clinical and demographic metadata was included differed by source and by participant, and the metadata was provided uncurated.

This clone has only a few counts. Its target antigen remains unknown. No base-level quality is on record; no much larger clone is a single base apart. Whole blood was collected in K2EDTA tubes by collaborating institutions according to the institutions' own protocols. Collaborator samples were shipped for TCRbeta analysis as frozen whole blood, isolated PBMCs, or DNA extracted from either sample type. TCRbeta CDR3 regions were amplified from genomic DNA using the immunoSEQ Assay, a bias-controlled multiplex PCR. The original pipeline was this. Within the assay, amplification of reference gene primers was used to estimate how many nucleated cells each sample contained. To quantify the absolute abundance of each unique TCRbeta CDR3 rearrangement, sequence reads were collapsed and filtered. For each sample, productive Simpson clonality was calculated as the square root of Simpson's diversity index across productive rearrangements. Entries here come from immuneACCESS through TCRdb and include only in-frame sequences with V and J called. Some clones fail to appear in such tables; in the studies checked, an unresolved V gene covers under half of the shortfall, and the cause of the remainder is unknown. V and J calls and clone size come straight from that table; D and trimming were deduced from the DNA. In all, the sample holds almost 45,000 clones, and about 70% of those were seen once. The ten largest clones represent 61% of the sample.

Specimen: peripheral blood. This receptor was obtained from a man older than 75 with acute or convalescent COVID-19.

The sequenced DNA is TGTGCCAGCAGCCAAGATCTCTTGGGAAGAGTGGGGGGTAACTATGGCTACACCTTC. It encodes CASSQDLLGRVGGNYGYTF. The chain links TRBV4-2 with TRBJ1-2; TRBD1 might be the D gene, on 5 matching bases. The CDR3 sequence holds 19 residues, the cysteine and phenylalanine included. Only the CDR3 region is kept as DNA, spanning 57 bases read in frame from base 1. CDR1 and CDR2 were assigned from the germline V gene as LGHNA and YNFKEQ. V is reduced by 0 bases and J by 1 base, leaving a spacing of 21 bases between them.